This TCR beta chain was observed in a study of cytomegalovirus exposure and HLA in healthy donors. The study's findings and limits: Analyses of presence and absence presupposed an approximately uniform sequencing depth across donors. Listed as cytomegalovirus-associated were 150 or so TCR beta chains. The number of N-insertions in an Asian-associated ancestry cluster was reportedly below the 666-donor mean in a later analysis.

About this clone: Antigen: not known.

Among the donors, all were healthy bone marrow donors. Primers included in the PCR were 60 Vbeta and 13 Jbeta primers. The method was immunoSEQ multiplex PCR; TCRdb's version includes in-frame clones alone and lacks a portion of them. The data show more than 150,000 clones, with 82% seen just once and under 0.9% held by the top ten. This clonotype was obtained from a woman aged 18-29 years in good health and CMV-seronegative. The sample was PBMCs.

CDR3 residues: CASSLDRGFQETQYF. The CDR3, as DNA: TGTGCCAGCAGCTTAGATCGGGGGTTCCAAGAGACCCAGTACTTC. The genes are TRBV7-8 and TRBJ2-5; D may be TRBD2 (6 bases). The CDR3 runs 15 residues. Germline V lookup: CDR1 SGHVS, CDR2 FQNEAQ. The germline V and J ends were trimmed by 1 base and 1 base, with 10 bases remaining between them.